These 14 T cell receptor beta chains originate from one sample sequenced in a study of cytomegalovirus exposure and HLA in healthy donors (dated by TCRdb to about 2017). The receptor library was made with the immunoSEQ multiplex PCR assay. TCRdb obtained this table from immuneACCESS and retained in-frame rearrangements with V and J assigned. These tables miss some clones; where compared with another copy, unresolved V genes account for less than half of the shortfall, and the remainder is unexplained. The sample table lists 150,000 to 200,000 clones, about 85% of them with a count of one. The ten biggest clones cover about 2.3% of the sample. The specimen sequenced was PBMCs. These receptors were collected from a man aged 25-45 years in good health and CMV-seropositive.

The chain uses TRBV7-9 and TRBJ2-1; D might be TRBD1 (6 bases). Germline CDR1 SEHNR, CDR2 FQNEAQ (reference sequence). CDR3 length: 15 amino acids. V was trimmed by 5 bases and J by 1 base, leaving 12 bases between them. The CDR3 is CASSPPQGSYNEQFF. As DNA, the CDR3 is TGTGCCAGCAGCCCGCCACAGGGATCCTACAATGAGCAGTTCTTC.

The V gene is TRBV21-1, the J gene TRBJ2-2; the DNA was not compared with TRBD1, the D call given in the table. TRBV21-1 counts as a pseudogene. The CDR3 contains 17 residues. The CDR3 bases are TGTGCCAGCAGCAAAGCGGGCAGGGGGTCGGTCACCGGGGAGCTGTTTTTT. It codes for CASSKAGRGSVTGELFF.

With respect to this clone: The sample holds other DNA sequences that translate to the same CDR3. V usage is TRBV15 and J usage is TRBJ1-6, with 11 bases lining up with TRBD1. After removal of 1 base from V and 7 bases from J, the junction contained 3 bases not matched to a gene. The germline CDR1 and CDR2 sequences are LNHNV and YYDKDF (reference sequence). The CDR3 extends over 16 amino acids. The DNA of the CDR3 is TGTGCCACCAGCAGAGCTCGGGACAGGGGGAATTCACCCCTCCACTTT. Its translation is CATSRARDRGNSPLHF.

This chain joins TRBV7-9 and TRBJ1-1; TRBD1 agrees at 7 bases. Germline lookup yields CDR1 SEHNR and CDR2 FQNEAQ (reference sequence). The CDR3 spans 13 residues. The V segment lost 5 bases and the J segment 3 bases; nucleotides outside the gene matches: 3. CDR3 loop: CASSPGGHTEAFF. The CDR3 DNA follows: TGTGCCAGCAGCCCAGGGGGGCACACTGAAGCTTTCTTT.

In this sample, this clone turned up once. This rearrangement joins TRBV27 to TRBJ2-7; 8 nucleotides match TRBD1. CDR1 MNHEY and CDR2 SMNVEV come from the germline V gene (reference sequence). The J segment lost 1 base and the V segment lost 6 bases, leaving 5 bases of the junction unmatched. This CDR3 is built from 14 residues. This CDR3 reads CASRTGATSYEQYF. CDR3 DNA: TGTGCCAGCAGGACAGGGGCGACTTCCTACGAGCAGTACTTC.

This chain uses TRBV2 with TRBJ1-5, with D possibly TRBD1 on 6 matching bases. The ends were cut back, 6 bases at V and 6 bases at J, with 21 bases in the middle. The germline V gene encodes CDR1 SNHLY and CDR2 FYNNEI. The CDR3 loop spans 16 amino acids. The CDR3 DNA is TGTGCCAGCAGAGAGAACGCAGGGGCGCTCGGTCAGCCCCAGCATTTT. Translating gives CASRENAGALGQPQHF.

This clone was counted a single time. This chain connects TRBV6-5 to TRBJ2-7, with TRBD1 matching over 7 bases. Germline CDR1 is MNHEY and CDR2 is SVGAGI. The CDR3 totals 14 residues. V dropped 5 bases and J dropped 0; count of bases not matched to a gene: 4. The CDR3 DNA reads TGTGCCAGCAGTCCCCGACAGGGCTCCTACGAGCAGTACTTC. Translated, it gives CASSPRQGSYEQYF.

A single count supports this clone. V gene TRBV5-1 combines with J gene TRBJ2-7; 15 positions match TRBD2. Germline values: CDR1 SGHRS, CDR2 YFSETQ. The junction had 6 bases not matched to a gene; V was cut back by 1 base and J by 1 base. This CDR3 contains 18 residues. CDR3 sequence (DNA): TGCGCCAGCAGCTTGAGGACTAGCGGGGGGGTAGGGTCCTACGAGCAGTACTTC. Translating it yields CASSLRTSGGVGSYEQYF.

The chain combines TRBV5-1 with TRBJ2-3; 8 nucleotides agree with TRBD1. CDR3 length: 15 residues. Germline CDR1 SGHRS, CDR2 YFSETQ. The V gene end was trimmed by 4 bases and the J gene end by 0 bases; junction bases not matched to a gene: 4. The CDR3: CASSPGTGSTDTQYF. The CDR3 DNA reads TGCGCCAGCAGCCCCGGGACAGGAAGCACAGATACGCAGTATTTT.

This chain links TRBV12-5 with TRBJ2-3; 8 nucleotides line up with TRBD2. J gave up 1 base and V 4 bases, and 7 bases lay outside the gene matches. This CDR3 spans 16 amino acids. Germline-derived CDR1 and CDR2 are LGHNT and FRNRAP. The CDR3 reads CASGSQRGPRTDTQYF. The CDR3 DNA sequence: TGTGCTAGTGGTTCGCAGCGGGGGCCTCGCACAGATACGCAGTATTTT. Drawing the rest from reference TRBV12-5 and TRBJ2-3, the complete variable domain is DARVTQTPRHKVTEMGQEVTMRCQPILGHNTVFWYRQTMMQGLELLAYFRNRAPLDDSGMPKDRFSAEMPDATLATLKIQPSEPRDSAVYFCASGSQRGPRTDTQYFGPGTRLTVL.

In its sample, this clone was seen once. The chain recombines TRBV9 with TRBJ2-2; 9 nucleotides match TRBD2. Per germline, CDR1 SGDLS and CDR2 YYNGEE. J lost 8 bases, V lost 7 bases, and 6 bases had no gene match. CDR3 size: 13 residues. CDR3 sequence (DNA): TGTGCCAGCGGCCCTAGCGGGGCAGGGGAGCTGTTTTTT. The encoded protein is CASGPSGAGELFF. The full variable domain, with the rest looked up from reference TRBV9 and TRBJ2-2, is DSGVTQTPKHLITATGQRVTLRCSPRSGDLSVYWYQQSLDQGLQFLIQYYNGEERAKGNILERFSAQQFPDLHSELNLSSLELGDSALYFCASGPSGAGELFFGEGSRLTVL.

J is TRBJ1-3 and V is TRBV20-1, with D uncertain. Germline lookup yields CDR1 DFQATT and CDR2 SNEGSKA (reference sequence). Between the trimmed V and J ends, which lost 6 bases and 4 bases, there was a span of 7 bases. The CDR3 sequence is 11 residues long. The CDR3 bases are TGCAGTGCCGCGCACGGAAACACCATATATTTT. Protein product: CSAAHGNTIYF.

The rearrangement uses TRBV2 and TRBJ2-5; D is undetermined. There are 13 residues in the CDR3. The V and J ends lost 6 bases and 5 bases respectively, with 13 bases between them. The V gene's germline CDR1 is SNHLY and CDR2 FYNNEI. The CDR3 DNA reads TGTGCCAGCAGGGCTTCAACGAGGGAGACCCAGTACTTC. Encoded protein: CASRASTRETQYF. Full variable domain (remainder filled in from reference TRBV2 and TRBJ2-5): EPEVTQTPSHQVTQMGQEVILRCVPISNHLYFYWYRQILGQKVEFLVSFYNNEISEKSEIFDDQFSVERPDGSNFTLKIRSTKLEDSAMYFCASRASTRETQYFGPGTRLLVL.

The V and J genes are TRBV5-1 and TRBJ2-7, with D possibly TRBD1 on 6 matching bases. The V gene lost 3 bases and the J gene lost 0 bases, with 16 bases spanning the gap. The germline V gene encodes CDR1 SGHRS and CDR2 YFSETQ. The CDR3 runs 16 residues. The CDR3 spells CASSSQGYGTSYEQYF. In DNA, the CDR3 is TGCGCCAGCAGCTCACAGGGTTACGGAACCTCCTACGAGCAGTACTTC.